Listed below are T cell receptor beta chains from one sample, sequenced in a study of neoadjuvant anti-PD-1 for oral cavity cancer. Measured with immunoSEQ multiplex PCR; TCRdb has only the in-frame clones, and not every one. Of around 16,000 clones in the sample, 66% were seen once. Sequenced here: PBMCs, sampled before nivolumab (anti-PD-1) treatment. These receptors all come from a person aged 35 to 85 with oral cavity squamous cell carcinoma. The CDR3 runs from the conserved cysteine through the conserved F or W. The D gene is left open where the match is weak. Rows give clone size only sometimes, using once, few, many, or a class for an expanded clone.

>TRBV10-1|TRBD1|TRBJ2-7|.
TGCGCCAGCAGTGACGGACAGGGGTACGAGCAGTACTTC
CASSDGQGYEQYF
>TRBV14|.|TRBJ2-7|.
TGTGCCAGCAGCCAAGATGTAGTTGGTGAGGATACCTACGAGCAGTACTTC
CASSQDVVGEDTYEQYF
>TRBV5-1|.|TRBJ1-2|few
TGCGCCAGCAGCTTTGGAGAAGCATATGGCTACACCTTC
CASSFGEAYGYTF
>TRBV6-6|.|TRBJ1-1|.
TGTGCCAGCAGTTTACAGGGTAACACTGAAGCTTTCTTT
CASSLQGNTEAFF
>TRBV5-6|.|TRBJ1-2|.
TGTGCCAGCAGCTTGGCGGGGGCTAACTATGGCTACACCTTC
CASSLAGANYGYTF
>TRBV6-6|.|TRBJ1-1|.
TGTGCCAGCTCATACAGGGCCGCTGAAGCTTTCTTT
CASSYRAAEAFF
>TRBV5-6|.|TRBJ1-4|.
TGTGCCAGCAGCTTGGGAGGGGGAAAACTGTTTTTT
CASSLGGGKLFF
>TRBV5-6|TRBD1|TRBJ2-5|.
TGTGCCAGCAGCTTGACCAGGGGGCAAGAGACCCAGTACTTC
CASSLTRGQETQYF
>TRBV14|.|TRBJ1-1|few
TGTGCCAGCAGTTGGACAGCGAACACTGAAGCTTTCTTT
CASSWTANTEAFF
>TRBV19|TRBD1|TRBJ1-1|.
TGTGCCAGCAAACGCCAAGGGGGCGCGGGGACTGAAGCTTTCTTT
CASKRQGGAGTEAFF
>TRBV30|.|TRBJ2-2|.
TGTGCCTGGAGCCCCATGGGGGCCAACCTGAACACCGGGGAGCTGTTTTTT
CAWSPMGANLNTGELFF
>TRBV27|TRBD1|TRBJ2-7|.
TGTGCCAGCAGTCCCTCCAGGGGGCTAGGGTACGAGCAGTACTTC
CASSPSRGLGYEQYF
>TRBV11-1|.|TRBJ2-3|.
TGTGCCAGCAGCTTTGAACGAGGGGGCACAGATACGCAGTATTTT
CASSFERGGTDTQYF
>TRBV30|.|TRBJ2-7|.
TGTGCCTGGGGGATATGGGGGAAGGGTTACGAGCAGTACTTC
CAWGIWGKGYEQYF
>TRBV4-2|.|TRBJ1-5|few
TGTGCCAGCAGCCAAGACGGTTTGGGTAATCAGCCCCAGCATTTT
CASSQDGLGNQPQHF
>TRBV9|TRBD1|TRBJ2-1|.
TGTGCCAGCAGCCCCCGGGACAGGGATGGGAATGAGCAGTTCTTC
CASSPRDRDGNEQFF
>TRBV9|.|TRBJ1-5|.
TGTGCCAGTCACATAAATCAGCCCCAGCATTTT
CASHINQPQHF
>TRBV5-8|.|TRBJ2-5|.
TGTGCCAGCAGCTTGCACCTTATAGAGACCCAGTACTTC
CASSLHLIETQYF
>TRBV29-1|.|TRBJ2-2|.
TGCAGCGTTGGGGACACCATGGGCACCGGGGAGCTGTTTTTT
CSVGDTMGTGELFF
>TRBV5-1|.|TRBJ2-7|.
TGCGCCAGCAGCCCCCTTGGTAGCTACGAGCAGTACTTC
CASSPLGSYEQYF
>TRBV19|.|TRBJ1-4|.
TGTGCCTCAAAGTTGGACTACAGTGAAAAACTGTTTTTT
CASKLDYSEKLFF
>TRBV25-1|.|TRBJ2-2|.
TGTGCCAGCAGGGGGACCGGAACCGGGGAGCTGTTTTTT
CASRGTGTGELFF
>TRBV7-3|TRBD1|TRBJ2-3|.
TGTGCCAGCAGCCTTTCAGGACAGGACACAGATACGCAGTATTTT
CASSLSGQDTDTQYF
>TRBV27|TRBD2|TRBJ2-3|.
TGTGCCAGCAGTCCCCTAGCGGGAGGGCCTACAGATACGCAGTATTTT
CASSPLAGGPTDTQYF